The 16 T cell receptor beta chains reported below all come from one sample, sequenced in a study of T-cell reconstitution after alpha-beta-depleted transplantation in children. Molecular barcoding with unique molecular identifiers was used for the TCRbeta library. TCRdb reprocessed the PCR reads via MiXCR and lists one record per CDR3 protein. The data contain hundreds of thousands of distinct CDR3 sequences, approximately 8.4% of them singletons. The sample here was PBMCs, mostly from graft donor cells, taken 360 days after TCRalphabeta/CD19-depleted stem cell transplant. The receptors derive from a male patient between 2 and 10 years old who had a stem cell transplant for acute myeloid leukemia, so the T cells may come from the graft donor.

The V gene is TRBV7-2, the J gene TRBJ1-4; TRBD1 matches 11 bases. Trimming removed 5 bases from V and 8 bases from J; junction bases left unmatched: 7. Per germline, CDR1 SGHTA and CDR2 FQGNSA. CDR3 length: 15 amino acids. The CDR3 protein is CASSVTGTGGEKLFF. DNA for the CDR3: TGTGCCAGCAGCGTCACCGGGACAGGGGGAGAAAAACTGTTTTTT.

This clonotype occurred many times. The V call is TRBV19, the J call TRBJ1-2; D unresolved. The CDR3 length is 14 residues. The V and J ends lost 6 bases and 4 bases respectively, with 15 bases between them. Germline lookup yields CDR1 LNHDA and CDR2 SQIVND (reference sequence). The CDR3 coding sequence is TGTGCCAGTAGAAATCCCCTACGTACCTATGGCTACACCTTC. It is translated as CASRNPLRTYGYTF.

This clonotype was seen a handful of times. The rearrangement uses TRBV5-1 and TRBJ2-3, with 7 bases matching TRBD2. The CDR3 totals 14 residues. Germline CDR1 SGHRS, CDR2 YFSETQ. Trimming removed 9 bases from V and 1 base from J; junction bases left unmatched: 8. DNA of the CDR3: TGCGCCACCTCGGGAGGATCGCGCACAGATACGCAGTATTTT. It specifies CATSGGSRTDTQYF.

This chain uses TRBV3-1 with TRBJ2-1, with a possible D match to TRBD2 (6 bases). Between the trimmed V and J ends, which lost 8 bases and 0 bases, there was a span of 14 bases. The CDR3 length is 15 residues. CDR1 is LGHDT and CDR2 is YNNKEL in the germline V gene (reference sequence). The CDR3 region is CASSKRASSYNEQFF. The CDR3 DNA reads TGTGCCAGCTCGAAGCGGGCCAGCTCCTACAATGAGCAGTTCTTC.

This clonotype counts as medium-sized. The chain employs TRBV12-3 or TRBV12-4 and TRBJ2-7, with D maybe TRBD1 (6 bases). V was clipped by 6 bases and J by 0 bases, with 15 bases between them. The CDR3 spans 15 residues. CDR3 loop: CASSPGQSSSYEQYF. The CDR3 nucleotides read TGTGCCAGCAGCCCTGGACAGTCGAGCTCCTACGAGCAGTACTTC.

This clonotype was detected a few times. The chain carries TRBV20-1 and TRBJ1-5; D is unclear. Per germline, CDR1 DFQATT and CDR2 SNEGSKA (reference sequence). The germline V and J ends were trimmed by 2 bases and 2 bases, with 7 bases remaining between them. This CDR3 has 13 residues. Here the CDR3 reads CSARRHGNQPQHF. CDR3 bases: TGCAGTGCTAGAAGGCATGGCAATCAGCCCCAGCATTTT.

Remarks on this clonotype: Possible read error: a much larger clone is one base away. The chain employs TRBV20-1 and TRBJ1-1; D remains ambiguous. The CDR3 consists of 12 residues. Trimming took off 2 bases at V and 6 bases at J, with 10 bases between the two ends. Per germline, CDR1 DFQATT and CDR2 SNEGSKA (reference sequence). CDR3 region: CSARPSYSEAFF. In DNA form, the CDR3 reads TGCAGTGCTAGACCCAGTTACTCTGAAGCTTTCTTT.

This clonotype appeared a few times. The CDR3, as DNA: TGCAGCGCCCGCGGGCTTGGGGAGACCCAGTACTTC. This codes for CSARGLGETQYF. V gene TRBV29-1 combines with J gene TRBJ2-5, with D possibly matching TRBD2 (5 bases). This CDR3 contains 12 residues. The V end lost 7 bases, the J end lost 5 bases, and 14 bases lay between the germline ends. CDR1 is SQVTM, CDR2 ANQGSEA, per germline.

This clonotype was detected only a few times. The CDR3 protein is CSAMGGRAYEQYF. CDR3 sequence (DNA): TGCAGTGCTATGGGCGGGAGGGCCTACGAGCAGTACTTC. The chain joins TRBV20-1 to TRBJ2-7, with TRBD2 matching over 9 bases. Germline CDR1 and CDR2: DFQATT and SNEGSKA (reference sequence). The CDR3 covers 13 residues. J gave up 2 bases and V 4 bases, and 3 bases lay outside the gene matches.

At least ten counts were recorded for this clonotype. The J gene is TRBJ2-3, the V gene TRBV12-3 or TRBV12-4, with 11 bases that match TRBD2. The V and J ends lost 6 bases and 2 bases, in that order; junction bases with no gene match: 4. The CDR3 is 15 residues long. This chain's CDR3 is CASSPSGGYTDTQYF. The CDR3 region has the DNA TGTGCCAGCAGCCCTAGCGGGGGGTACACAGATACGCAGTATTTT.

The chain couples TRBV12-3 or TRBV12-4 to TRBJ2-3; 8 bases line up with TRBD1. The CDR3 is 15 residues long. V lost 6 bases to trimming and J lost 1 base; unmatched junction nucleotides: 6. CDR3 loop: CASSTDREGTDTQYF. In DNA form, the CDR3 reads TGTGCCAGCAGCACGGACAGGGAGGGCACAGATACGCAGTATTTT.

This clonotype has just a few counts. The V gene is TRBV20-1, the J gene TRBJ2-7, with D maybe TRBD1 (7 bases). V lost 2 bases, J lost 3 bases, and 11 bases lay in between. The CDR3 runs to 13 residues. Germline loops: CDR1 DFQATT, CDR2 SNEGSKA (reference sequence). In DNA, the CDR3 is TGCAGTGCTAGACAGGGGGGAGGCTACGAGCAGTACTTC. Its translation: CSARQGGGYEQYF.

Only a few counts were recorded for this clonotype. The CDR3 loop is CASSLVGQGSGVWTQYF. The CDR3 nucleotides read TGTGCCAGCAGCTTAGTGGGACAGGGCTCGGGGGTCTGGACCCAGTACTTC. This chain joins TRBV7-8 and TRBJ2-5, with TRBD1 matching over 9 bases. Germline V gene sequence: CDR1 SGHVS, CDR2 FQNEAQ. The CDR3 totals 17 residues. Unmatched junction bases numbered 13, after V lost 1 base and J lost 7 bases.

This clonotype was seen only a few times. This chain joins TRBV5-1 and TRBJ2-1, with 9 nucleotides matching TRBD1. V trimming: 0 bases; J trimming: 7 bases; junction bases outside the gene matches: 5. From germline, CDR1 is SGHRS and CDR2 YFSETQ. CDR3 length: 15 amino acids. In nucleotides, the CDR3 is TGCGCCAGCAGCTTGGAACAGGGGGCGCGTAATGAGCAGTTCTTC. Translating gives CASSLEQGARNEQFF.

Many counts were recorded for this clonotype. The chain is built from TRBV20-1 and TRBJ1-2; 8 bases are a match to TRBD1. Trimming at V came to 3 bases and at J to 3 bases, leaving 6 bases not matched to a gene. Germline V CDR1 and CDR2: DFQATT, SNEGSKA (reference sequence). The CDR3 has 14 residues. The CDR3 loop reads CSASPGQGYYGYTF. CDR3 coding DNA: TGCAGTGCTAGCCCAGGACAGGGATACTATGGCTACACCTTC.

There are many counts of this clonotype. The rearrangement links TRBV7-9 to TRBJ1-3; D not resolved. Germline loops: CDR1 SEHNR, CDR2 FQNEAQ (reference sequence). The CDR3 runs 15 residues. V lost 4 bases to trimming and J lost 0 bases, with 10 bases between them. The CDR3 DNA is TGTGCCAGCAGCTCGTCAGGTTTCTCTGGAAACACCATATATTTT. Translation gives CASSSSGFSGNTIYF.